This TCR beta chain derives from a study of cytomegalovirus exposure and HLA in healthy donors. As for the study in general: Earlier results showed roughly 120 million unique TCR beta sequences derived from 150 million to 200 million T cells. Regarding the study as a whole: Some V segments could not be told apart, so they were left out, TRBV6-2 and TRBV6-3 among them. The classifier reportedly diagnosed cytomegalovirus status with high sensitivity and specificity.

Losses at the gene ends were 4 bases for V and 8 bases for J; bases not matched to a gene: 6. The germline gives CDR1 MGHRA, CDR2 YSYEKL. This CDR3 is built from 13 residues. Notes on this clone: The antigen remains undetermined.

The primer mix had 60 Vbeta and 13 Jbeta primers. Libraries were prepared by immunoSEQ multiplex PCR; TCRdb keeps only in-frame clonotypes and omits some of them. The sample holds about 170,000 clones, around 85% seen once. The sequenced sample consisted of PBMCs. The chain couples TRBV4-1 to TRBJ1-2; 8 nucleotides line up with TRBD1. This sequence originates from a boy younger than 10 in good health and CMV-seronegative. CDR3 sequence: CASSRTGIYGYTF. In DNA, the CDR3 is TGCGCCAGCAGCCGGACAGGGATCTACGGCTACACCTTC.